This T cell receptor (beta chain) was captured in a study of blood T cells in healthy people across ages. Sample-barcoded 5' priming and a J-beta primer mix drove a second PCR of 7 to 11 cycles. One entry per CDR3 protein results from TCRdb running MiXCR on the 5' RACE reads. The sample lists fewer than 1,000,000 distinct CDR3 sequences; about half were seen once. Germline loops: CDR1 SGHRS, CDR2 YFSETQ. The CDR3 runs to 16 residues. The V and J ends lost 4 bases and 0 bases, in that order; junction bases with no gene match: 7. This TCR derives from a man at least 80 years old in good health. The genes are TRBV5-1 and TRBJ2-4, with 7 bases matching TRBD2. Sample: blood. CDR3 region: CASSGGSGGAKNIQYF. The CDR3 DNA is TGCGCCAGCAGCGGCGGGAGTGGGGGAGCCAAAAACATTCAGTACTTC.